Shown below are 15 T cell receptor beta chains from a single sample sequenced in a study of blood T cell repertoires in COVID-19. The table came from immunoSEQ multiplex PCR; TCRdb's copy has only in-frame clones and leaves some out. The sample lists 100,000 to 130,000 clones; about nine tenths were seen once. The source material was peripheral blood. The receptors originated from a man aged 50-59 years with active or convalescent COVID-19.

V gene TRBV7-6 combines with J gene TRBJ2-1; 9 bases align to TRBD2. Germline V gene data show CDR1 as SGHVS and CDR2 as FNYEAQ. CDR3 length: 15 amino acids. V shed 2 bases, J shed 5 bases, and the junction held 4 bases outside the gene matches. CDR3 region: CASSLSGRPNNEQFF. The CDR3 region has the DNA TGTGCCAGCAGCTTAAGCGGGAGGCCCAACAATGAGCAGTTCTTC.

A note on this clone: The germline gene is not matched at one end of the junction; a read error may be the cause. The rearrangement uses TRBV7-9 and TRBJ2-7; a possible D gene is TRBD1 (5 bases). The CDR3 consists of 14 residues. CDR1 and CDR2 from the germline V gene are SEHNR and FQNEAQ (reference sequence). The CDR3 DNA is TGTGCCAGCAGCCCTAAAGGGTACGTAGGGGCGGCGGACTTC. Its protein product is CASSPKGYVGAADF.

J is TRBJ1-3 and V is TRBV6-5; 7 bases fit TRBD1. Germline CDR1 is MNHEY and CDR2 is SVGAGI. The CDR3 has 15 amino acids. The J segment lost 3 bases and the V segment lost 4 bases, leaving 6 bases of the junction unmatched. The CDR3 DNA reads TGTGCCAGCAGTTTGGAGGGGGCGAATGGAAACACCATATATTTT. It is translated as CASSLEGANGNTIYF.

CDR3 in DNA: TGTGCCAGCAGCCAAGTATCTCAGGTGGGCTCACCCCTCCACTTT. It encodes CASSQVSQVGSPLHF. The chain joins TRBV3-1 (or the pseudogene TRBV3-2) to TRBJ1-6, with D uncertain. The CDR3 sequence is 15 residues long. The germline CDR1 and CDR2 sequences are LGHDT and YNNKEL (reference sequence). V lost 1 base, J lost 10 bases, and 14 bases lay in between.

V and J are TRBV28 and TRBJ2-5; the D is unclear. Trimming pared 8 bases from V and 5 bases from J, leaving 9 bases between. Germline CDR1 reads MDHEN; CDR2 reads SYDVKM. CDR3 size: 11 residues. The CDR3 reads CASRLQETQYF. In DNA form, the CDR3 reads TGTGCCAGCCGCCTTCAGGAGACCCAGTACTTC.

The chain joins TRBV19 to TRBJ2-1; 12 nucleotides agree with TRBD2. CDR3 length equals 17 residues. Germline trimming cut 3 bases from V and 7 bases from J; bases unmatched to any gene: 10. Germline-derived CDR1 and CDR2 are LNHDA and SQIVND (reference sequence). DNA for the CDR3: TGTGCCAGTAGTATGGGGGCTAGCGGGAGGGCCTTGAATGAGCAGTTCTTC. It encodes CASSMGASGRALNEQFF.

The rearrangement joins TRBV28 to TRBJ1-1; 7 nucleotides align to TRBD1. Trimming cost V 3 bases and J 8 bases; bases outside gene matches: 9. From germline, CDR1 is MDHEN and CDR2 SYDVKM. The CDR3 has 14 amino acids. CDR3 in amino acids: CASSFISGQDEAFF. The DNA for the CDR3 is TGTGCCAGCAGTTTTATTTCTGGACAGGACGAAGCTTTCTTT.

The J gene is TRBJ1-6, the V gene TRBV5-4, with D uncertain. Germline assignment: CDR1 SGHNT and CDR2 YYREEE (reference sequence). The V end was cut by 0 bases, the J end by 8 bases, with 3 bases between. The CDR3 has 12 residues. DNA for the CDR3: TGTGCCAGCAGCTTGGCGTATTCACCCCTCCACTTT. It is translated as CASSLAYSPLHF. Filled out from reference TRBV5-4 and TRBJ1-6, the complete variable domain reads ETGVTQSPTHLIKTRGQQVTLRCSSQSGHNTVSWYQQALGQGPQFIFQYYREEENGRGNFPPRFSGLQFPNYSSELNVNALELDDSALYLCASSLAYSPLHFGNGTRLTVT.

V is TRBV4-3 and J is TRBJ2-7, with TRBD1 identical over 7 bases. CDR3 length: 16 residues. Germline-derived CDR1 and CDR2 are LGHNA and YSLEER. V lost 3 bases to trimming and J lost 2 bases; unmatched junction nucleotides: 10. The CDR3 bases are TGCGCCAGCAGCCAGTCGTACGGGACAGCCCCCTACGAGCAGTACTTC. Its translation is CASSQSYGTAPYEQYF.

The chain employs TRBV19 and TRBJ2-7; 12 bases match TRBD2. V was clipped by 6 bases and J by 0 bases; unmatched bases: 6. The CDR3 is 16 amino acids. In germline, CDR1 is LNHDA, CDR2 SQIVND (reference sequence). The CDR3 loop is CASRPGLAGSSYEQYF. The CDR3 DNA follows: TGTGCCAGTAGACCTGGACTAGCGGGATCCTCCTACGAGCAGTACTTC.

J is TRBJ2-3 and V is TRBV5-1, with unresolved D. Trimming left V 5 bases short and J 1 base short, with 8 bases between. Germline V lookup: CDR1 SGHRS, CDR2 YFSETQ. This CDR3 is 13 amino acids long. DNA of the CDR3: TGCGCCAGCAGTGGTCAGGGCACAGATACGCAGTATTTT. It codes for CASSGQGTDTQYF.

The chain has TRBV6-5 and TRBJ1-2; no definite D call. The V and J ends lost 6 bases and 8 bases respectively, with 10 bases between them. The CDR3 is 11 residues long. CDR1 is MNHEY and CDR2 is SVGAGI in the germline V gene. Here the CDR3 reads CASRRSGGYTF. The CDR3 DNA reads TGTGCCAGCAGGCGATCGGGAGGCTACACCTTC.

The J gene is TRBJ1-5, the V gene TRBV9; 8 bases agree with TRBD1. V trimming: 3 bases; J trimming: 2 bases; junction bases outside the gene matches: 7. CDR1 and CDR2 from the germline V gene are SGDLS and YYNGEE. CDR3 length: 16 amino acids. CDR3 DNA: TGTGCCAGCAGCGGGGGCGGGGGACAGGGCAATCAGCCCCAGCATTTT. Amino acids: CASSGGGGQGNQPQHF. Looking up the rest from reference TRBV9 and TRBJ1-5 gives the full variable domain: DSGVTQTPKHLITATGQRVTLRCSPRSGDLSVYWYQQSLDQGLQFLIQYYNGEERAKGNILERFSAQQFPDLHSELNLSSLELGDSALYFCASSGGGGQGNQPQHFGDGTRLSIL.

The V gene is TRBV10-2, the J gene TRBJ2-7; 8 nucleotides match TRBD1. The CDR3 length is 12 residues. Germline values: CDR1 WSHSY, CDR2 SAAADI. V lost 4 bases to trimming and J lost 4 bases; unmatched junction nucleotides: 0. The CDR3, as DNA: TGCGCCAGCAGTGGGGACAGGTACGAGCAGTACTTC. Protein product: CASSGDRYEQYF.

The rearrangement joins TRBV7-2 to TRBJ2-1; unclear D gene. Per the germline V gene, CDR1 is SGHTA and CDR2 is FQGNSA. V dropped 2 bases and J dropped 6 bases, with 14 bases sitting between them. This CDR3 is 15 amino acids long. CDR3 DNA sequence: TGTGCCAGCAGCTTAAGCGCGGTATCTCTCAATGAGCAGTTCTTC. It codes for CASSLSAVSLNEQFF.